This T cell receptor (beta chain) came from a study of cytomegalovirus exposure and HLA in healthy donors. Study details: A preliminary data release comprised roughly 80 million unique TCRs obtained from HLA-typed donors. General study points: Later work showed greater clonal expansion in HLA-associated TCR beta chains than in equally common others. In vitro work confirmed that a few CMV-associated chains recognize CMV antigens. Cytomegalovirus status, reportedly, was diagnosed with high specificity and sensitivity by the classifier.

Remarks on this clone: Its target is unknown.

It was with 60 Vbeta and 13 Jbeta primers that the PCR ran. TCRdb's table, derived via immunoSEQ multiplex PCR, lists solely in-frame clones and lacks some. The table records about 150,000 clones, approximately 79% of them present only once. The CDR3 length is 15 residues. Germline lookup yields CDR1 SGHDT and CDR2 YYEEEE. V shed 4 bases, J shed 5 bases, and the junction held 10 bases outside the gene matches. Sequenced sample: PBMCs. V and J are TRBV5-6 and TRBJ2-5; 8 bases are shared with TRBD1. The sequence derives from a young man in good health and CMV-seropositive. Here the CDR3 DNA reads TGTGCCAGCAGCCCGTGGGGACAGGCACCGGAGACCCAGTACTTC. Protein product: CASSPWGQAPETQYF.